This TCR beta chain was profiled in a study of identical twins. Study-wide findings and caveats: Without tracking the same donors, conclusions rested on cross-sectional statistical analysis.

This clonotype was observed many times. Its specificity is unknown. CDR3 size: 17 residues. Per the germline V gene, CDR1 is SGHVS and CDR2 is FQNEAQ. V dropped 5 bases and J dropped 3 bases, with 21 bases sitting between them. TCRdb re-called the 5' RACE reads through MiXCR, storing one row per CDR3 protein. The repertoire holds 200,000 or so distinct CDR3 sequences, under 10% seen once, with more than 1.5% in the top ten. In addition, the sample was reused for a study of yellow fever vaccine responses in identical twins.

The rearrangement uses TRBV7-8 and TRBJ2-3; D may correspond to TRBD1 or TRBD2 (5 bases each). Sequenced: memory (CD45RO+) T cells sorted from blood. The sequence was collected from a woman between 18 and 30 years old in good health. The CDR3 reads CASSPFRRGRITDTQYF. DNA for the CDR3: TGTGCCAGCAGCCCCTTCCGTCGGGGACGGATTACAGATACGCAGTATTTT.